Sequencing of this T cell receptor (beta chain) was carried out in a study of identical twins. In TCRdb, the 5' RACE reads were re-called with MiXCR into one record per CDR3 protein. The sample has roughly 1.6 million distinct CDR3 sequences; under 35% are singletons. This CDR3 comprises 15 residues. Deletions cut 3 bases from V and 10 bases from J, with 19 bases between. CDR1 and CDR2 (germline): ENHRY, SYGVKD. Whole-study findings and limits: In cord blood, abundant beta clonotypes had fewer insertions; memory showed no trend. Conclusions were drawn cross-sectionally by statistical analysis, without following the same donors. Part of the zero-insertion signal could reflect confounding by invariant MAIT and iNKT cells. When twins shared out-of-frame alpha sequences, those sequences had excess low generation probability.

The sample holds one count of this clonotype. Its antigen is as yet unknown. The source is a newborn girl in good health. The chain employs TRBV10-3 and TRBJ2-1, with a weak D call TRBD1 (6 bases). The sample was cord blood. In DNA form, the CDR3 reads TGTGCCATCAGTGACCCGGACAGAGTCTCCTACGAGCAGTTCTTC. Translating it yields CAISDPDRVSYEQFF.